The source of this T cell receptor (beta chain) is a study of CD8 T cells in Susac syndrome (dated by TCRdb to the late 2010s). Context from the whole study: Repertoire sequencing was used to test whether CD8+ T cell activation and differentiation in Susac syndrome was antigen driven. The study compared CD8+ T cell repertoire clonality among roughly 12 healthy donors, about 14 Susac syndrome patients and fewer than 19 multiple sclerosis patients.

Peripheral blood CD8+ and CD4+ T cells from healthy donors, Susac syndrome patients and multiple sclerosis patients were profiled using high-throughput TCR beta sequencing. Healthy donors were included as age- and sex-matched controls. Bulk CD8+ and CD4+ T cells were purified by magnetic negative isolation, while CD8+ TEMRA cells were enriched using FACS. Blood was collected in EDTA tubes and processed within 24 hours, with PBMCs isolated through density gradient centrifugation. PBMCs intended for TCR sequencing were cryopreserved in liquid nitrogen and thawed later in a water bath at 37 degrees C. Purity of sorted or isolated CD4+, CD8+ and CD8+ TEMRA cells was at least 90%. RNA was extracted with the RNeasy kit and 0.5 to 1 ug was reverse transcribed using random hexamers. The immunoSEQ multiplex PCR assay, covering 54 Vbeta and 13 Jbeta segments, was used to amplify TCR beta CDR3 regions. To correct PCR amplification bias, a synthetic template baseline was used for both primer optimization and computational correction. As for how the authors treated the data: Reads were annotated to V, D and J genes according to IMGT and were analyzed with immunoSEQ Analyzer, with only productive sequences retained. Clonality was calculated as one minus the Shannon entropy normalized by log2 of the number of productive unique sequences. For each patient and control, public and private clones were evaluated among the 100 most prevalent clones. Susac-specific clones were defined as absent from healthy and MS cohorts, over a thousand published viral clones and other ImmuneACCESS disease sequences. Starting from the raw public reads, TCRdb applied fastp trimming at Q25, assembled clones with MiXCR and retained in-frame beta chains. Entries that share a CDR3 protein sequence are merged under the most common genes and DNA. TCRdb's processing, not the authors', yielded these V and J calls. In this sample the table shows 40,000 to 55,000 distinct CDR3 sequences, about 91% of which occur a single time. The top ten clonotypes cover 0.35% to 0.5% of the sample.

Results the study describes overall, beyond this receptor: The study acknowledged that relatively few individuals were included in the TCR sequencing and HLA analysis.

This clonotype was found a few times. Its antigen is unknown. There are no base qualities to consult, and no much larger clone falls within one base. The CDR3 has 14 amino acids, counting the end cysteine and phenylalanine. Just the 42-base CDR3 DNA is kept, in frame starting at base 1. V was cut back by 8 bases and J by 1 base, leaving a gap of 15 bases between them. According to the germline V gene, CDR1 reads SNHLY and CDR2 reads FYNNEI. The chain was built from TRBV2 and TRBJ2-7, with the D gene not clear enough to name. Specimen: CD8+ T cells from PBMCs. This sequence was found in a human donor in good health. CDR3 loop: CASGRHFLSYEQYF. The sequence in DNA is TGTGCCAGCGGAAGGCACTTCCTATCCTACGAGCAGTACTTC.